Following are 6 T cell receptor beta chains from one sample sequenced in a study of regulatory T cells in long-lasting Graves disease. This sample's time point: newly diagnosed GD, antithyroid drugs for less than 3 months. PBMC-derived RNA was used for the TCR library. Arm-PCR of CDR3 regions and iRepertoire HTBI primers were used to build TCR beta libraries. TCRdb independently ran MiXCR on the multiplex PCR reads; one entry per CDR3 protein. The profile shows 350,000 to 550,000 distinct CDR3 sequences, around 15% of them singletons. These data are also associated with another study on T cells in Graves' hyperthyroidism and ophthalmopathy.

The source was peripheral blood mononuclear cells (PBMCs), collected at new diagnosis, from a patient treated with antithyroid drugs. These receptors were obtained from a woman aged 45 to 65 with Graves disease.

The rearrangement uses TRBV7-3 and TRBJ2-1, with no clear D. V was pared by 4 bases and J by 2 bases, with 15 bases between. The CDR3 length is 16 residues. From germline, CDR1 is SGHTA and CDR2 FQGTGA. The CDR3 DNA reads TGTGCCAGCAGCTCCCAATCCCTGTTCCCCTACAATGAGCAGTTCTTC. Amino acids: CASSSQSLFPYNEQFF. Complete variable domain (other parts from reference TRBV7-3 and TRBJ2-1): GAGVSQTPSNKVTEKGKYVELRCDPISGHTALYWYRQSLGQGPEFLIYFQGTGAADDSGLPNDRFFAVRPEGSVSTLKIQRTERGDSAVYLCASSSQSLFPYNEQFFGPGTRLTVL.

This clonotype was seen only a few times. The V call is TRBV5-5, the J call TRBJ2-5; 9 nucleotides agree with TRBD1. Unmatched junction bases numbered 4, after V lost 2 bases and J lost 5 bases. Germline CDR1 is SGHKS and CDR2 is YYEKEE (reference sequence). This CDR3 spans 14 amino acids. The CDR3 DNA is TGTGCCAGCAGCTTTACAGGGGGCCCTGAGACCCAGTACTTC. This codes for CASSFTGGPETQYF. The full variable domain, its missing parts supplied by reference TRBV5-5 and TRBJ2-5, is DAGVTQSPTHLIKTRGQQVTLRCSPISGHKSVSWYQQVLGQGPQFIFQYYEKEERGRGNFPDRFSARQFPNYSSELNVNALLLGDSALYLCASSFTGGPETQYFGPGTRLLVL.

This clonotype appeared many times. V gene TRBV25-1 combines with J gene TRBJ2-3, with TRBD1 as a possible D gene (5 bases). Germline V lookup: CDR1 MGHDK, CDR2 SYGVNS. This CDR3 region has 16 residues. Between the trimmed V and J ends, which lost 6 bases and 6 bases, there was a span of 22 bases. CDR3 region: CASSIDRGTSVDTQYF. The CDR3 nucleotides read TGTGCCAGCAGCATAGACAGAGGAACATCTGTGGATACGCAGTATTTT.

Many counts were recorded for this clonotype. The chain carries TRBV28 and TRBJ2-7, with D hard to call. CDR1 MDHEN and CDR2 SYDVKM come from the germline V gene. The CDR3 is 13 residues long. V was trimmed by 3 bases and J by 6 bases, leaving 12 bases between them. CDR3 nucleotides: TGTGCCAGCAGTTTTGTGGACCGTCTCGAGCAGTACTTC. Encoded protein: CASSFVDRLEQYF.

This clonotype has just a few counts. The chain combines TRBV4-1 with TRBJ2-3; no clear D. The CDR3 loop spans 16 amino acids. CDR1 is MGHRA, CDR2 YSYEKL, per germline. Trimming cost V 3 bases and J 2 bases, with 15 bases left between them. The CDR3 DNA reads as TGCGCCAGCAGCCATGGGTCAGACTCTGACACAGATACGCAGTATTTT. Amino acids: CASSHGSDSDTDTQYF.

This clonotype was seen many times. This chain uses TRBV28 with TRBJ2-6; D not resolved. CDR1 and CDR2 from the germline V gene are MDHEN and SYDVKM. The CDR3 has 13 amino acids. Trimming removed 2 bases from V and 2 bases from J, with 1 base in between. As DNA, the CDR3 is TGTGCCAGCAGTTTAACTGGGGCCAACGTCCTGACTTTC. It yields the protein CASSLTGANVLTF.